These 21 T cell receptor beta chains came from one sample sequenced in a study of vaccination and CD4 T cells after COVID-19. Sample treatment: approximately nine-day PBMC culture with coronavirus spike peptide pools or control peptides (ViraFEST assay). With the Oncomine TCR Beta short-read assay, DNA from cultured CD4+ T cells was sequenced. TCRdb used MiXCR to reprocess the PCR reads, holding one entry per CDR3 protein. The data show fewer than 20,000 distinct CDR3 sequences, about 77% seen once. The antigens for these receptors are not known. The sequencing used CD4+ T cells from blood, cultured in vitro, collected after SARS-CoV-2 vaccination. These receptor sequences come from a human donor who received a COVID-19 vaccine.

CDR3 residues: CASSQWGGAGSALNQTYGYTF. The CDR3 DNA follows: TGCGCCAGCAGTCAATGGGGAGGGGCAGGGAGCGCCCTAAATCAAACCTATGGCTACACCTTC. The V call is TRBV23-1, the J call TRBJ1-2; possibly TRBD1 for D (5 bases). TRBV23-1 is assigned to the ORF class and has an uncertain function. The CDR3 has 21 residues. V was shortened by 1 base and J by 4 bases, with 31 bases between the two germline ends.

About this clonotype: An end of the junction does not agree with germline; a read error may underlie this. This rearrangement joins TRBV20-1 to TRBJ1-1; D may be TRBD1 (5 bases). This CDR3 is 16 amino acids long. Germline V lookup: CDR1 DFQATT, CDR2 SNEGSKA (reference sequence). DNA for the CDR3: TGCAGTGCCAGAGGCCCGCCGAGACCCCAGGGCACTGAAGCTTTCTTT. This sequence encodes CSARGPPRPQGTEAFF.

The J gene is TRBJ2-7, the V gene TRBV7-2; D may be TRBD1 (7 bases). Germline CDR1 SGHTA, CDR2 FQGNSA. The V gene lost 1 base and the J gene lost 5 bases, with 12 bases spanning the gap. The CDR3 extends over 14 amino acids. CDR3 sequence: CASSLEQGGHEQYF. CDR3 nucleotides: TGTGCCAGCAGCTTAGAGCAGGGGGGCCACGAGCAGTACTTC.

This chain joins TRBV2 and TRBJ1-2; 9 bases align to TRBD1. The CDR3 has 14 residues. V gave up 10 bases and J gave up 4 bases; unmatched junction bases: 10. CDR1 and CDR2 (germline): SNHLY, FYNNEI. CDR3 nucleotide sequence: TGTGCCATCCTGGGGGCGACAGGGGGCTATGGCTACACCTTC. Translated: CAILGATGGYGYTF.

The chain couples TRBV11-3 to TRBJ1-1; TRBD1 is a possible D gene (6 bases). Germline CDR1 reads SGHNT; CDR2 reads YENEEA. The CDR3 is 12 amino acids. V lost 2 bases and J lost 13, with 14 bases in between. The CDR3 sequence is CASSLRGTSSFF. CDR3 sequence (DNA): TGTGCCAGCAGCTTAAGGGGGACATCGAGTTTCTTT.

V is TRBV20-1 and J is TRBJ1-1; D call uncertain. V was cut by 5 bases and J by 7 bases, with 8 bases left in between. The CDR3 length is 10 residues. CDR1 and CDR2 from the germline V gene are DFQATT and SNEGSKA (reference sequence). As DNA, the CDR3 is TGCAGTGCTCTACAGTATGAAGCTTTCTTT. Protein sequence: CSALQYEAFF.

CDR3 sequence (DNA): TGTGCCAGCAGATGGGGCAACACCTACGAGCAGTACTTC. Amino acids: CASRWGNTYEQYF. The rearrangement joins TRBV21-1 to TRBJ2-7; TRBD1 reflects the table's D call only, with no check against the DNA. TRBV21-1 is a known pseudogene. CDR3 size: 13 residues.

The chain uses TRBV2 and TRBJ2-4; 9 bases map to TRBD1. Germline V lookup: CDR1 SNHLY, CDR2 FYNNEI. V dropped 4 bases and J dropped 13; count of bases not matched to a gene: 11. This CDR3 has 14 amino acids. The chain's CDR3 is CASSGDSPGQGQYF. The CDR3 bases are TGTGCCAGCAGTGGGGACTCACCGGGACAGGGCCAGTACTTC.

The CDR3 bases are TGTGCCACCAGTGAGACAGGGGGGGCTGACACCGGGGAGCTGTTTTTT. Encoded protein: CATSETGGADTGELFF. The chain uses TRBV24-1 and TRBJ2-2; the match to TRBD1 covers 9 bases. This CDR3 is 16 amino acids long. Germline values: CDR1 KGHDR, CDR2 SFDVKD. J was trimmed by 3 bases and V by 4 bases; bases with no gene match: 5.

The rearrangement uses TRBV6-5 and TRBJ1-2, with TRBD1 matching over 8 bases. V was clipped by 4 bases and J by 4 bases; unmatched bases: 8. Germline assignment: CDR1 MNHEY and CDR2 SVGAGI. This CDR3 is 15 amino acids long. CDR3: CASSSSITGGYGYTF. CDR3 in DNA: TGTGCCAGCAGTTCCAGCATAACAGGGGGCTATGGCTACACCTTC.

A few counts support this clonotype. This rearrangement joins TRBV12-3 or TRBV12-4 to TRBJ1-6; 7 bases match TRBD1. V was clipped by 6 bases and J by 4 bases; unmatched bases: 6. The CDR3 totals 15 residues. In DNA form, the CDR3 reads TGTGCCAGCAGCACCGGGACAGAATATAATTCACCCCTCCACTTT. It specifies CASSTGTEYNSPLHF.

V and J are TRBV24-1 and TRBJ1-5; 7 nucleotides line up with TRBD1. Trimming cost V 3 bases and J 9 bases; bases outside gene matches: 10. The CDR3 runs to 15 residues. Germline V gene data show CDR1 as KGHDR and CDR2 as SFDVKD. The CDR3 spells CATSDPGQVHPPQHF. CDR3 nucleotide sequence: TGTGCCACCAGTGATCCTGGACAGGTCCATCCGCCCCAGCATTTT.

This clonotype showed up just a few times. This chain connects TRBV6-1 to TRBJ1-3; D gene uncertain. Germline V gives CDR1 MNHNS, CDR2 SASEGT. The V gene lost 4 bases and the J gene lost 6 bases, with 7 bases spanning the gap. The CDR3 totals 12 residues. CDR3 residues: CASSASVNTIYF. The CDR3, as DNA: TGTGCCAGCAGTGCGTCCGTAAACACCATATATTTT.

The rearrangement joins TRBV19 to TRBJ2-1; D is unclear. The germline V gene encodes CDR1 LNHDA and CDR2 SQIVND (reference sequence). V was cut by 3 bases and J by 10 bases, with 16 bases left in between. The CDR3 is made up of 14 amino acids. This chain's CDR3 is CASSIPGRLREQFF. The CDR3 region has the DNA TGTGCCAGTAGTATTCCTGGACGCCTCAGGGAGCAGTTCTTC.

The V gene is TRBV20-1, the J gene TRBJ1-5; D is ambiguous. The CDR3 extends over 19 amino acids. Germline V CDR1 and CDR2: DFQATT, SNEGSKA (reference sequence). V dropped 0 bases and J dropped 2 bases, with 23 bases sitting between them. CDR3 region: CSARDRVSFRTRGNQPQHF. CDR3 in DNA: TGCAGTGCTAGAGATAGAGTTTCGTTCAGGACCCGCGGCAATCAGCCCCAGCATTTT.

The rearrangement links TRBV7-2 to TRBJ2-5, with TRBD2 matching 9 bases. CDR1 SGHTA and CDR2 FQGNSA come from the germline V gene. The CDR3 is 15 amino acids. V dropped 1 base and J dropped 5; count of bases not matched to a gene: 5. The DNA of the CDR3 is TGTGCCAGCAGCTTAGTAGCGGGGGAGTGGGAGACCCAGTACTTC. As protein: CASSLVAGEWETQYF.

The chain recombines TRBV20-1 with TRBJ2-7, with 9 bases fitting TRBD2. V shed 0 bases and J 3 bases; nucleotides not matched to a gene: 6. The CDR3 has 15 amino acids. The germline CDR1 and CDR2 sequences are DFQATT and SNEGSKA (reference sequence). The CDR3 DNA reads as TGCAGTGCTAGAGACGGGACTAGCCTAAGCTACGAGCAGTACTTC. It yields the protein CSARDGTSLSYEQYF.

This chain uses TRBV19 with TRBJ2-7, with D perhaps TRBD2 (5 bases). This CDR3 spans 12 amino acids. Germline loops: CDR1 LNHDA, CDR2 SQIVND (reference sequence). Trimming took off 2 bases at V and 5 bases at J, with 7 bases between the two ends. The CDR3 region is CASSIRGDEQYF. CDR3 DNA sequence: TGTGCCAGTAGTATACGGGGAGACGAGCAGTACTTC.

The chain is built from TRBV6-5 and TRBJ2-7, with D unclear. V shed 4 bases and J shed 1 base, with 8 bases lying between them. This CDR3 is 13 amino acids long. Per germline, CDR1 MNHEY and CDR2 SVGAGI. Here the CDR3 reads CASSSDGSYEQYF. The CDR3 DNA is TGTGCCAGCAGTTCGGACGGTTCCTACGAGCAGTACTTC.

This chain connects TRBV10-3 to TRBJ2-5, with TRBD2 identical over 8 bases. Trimming at V came to 2 bases and at J to 5 bases, leaving 4 bases not matched to a gene. The germline gives CDR1 ENHRY, CDR2 SYGVKD. The CDR3 length is 14 residues. The CDR3 is CAISEGLAAETQYF. The CDR3 nucleotides are TGTGCCATCAGTGAGGGACTAGCAGCCGAGACCCAGTACTTC.

The V and J genes are TRBV7-9 and TRBJ1-2, with D possibly TRBD1 on 6 matching bases. CDR3 length equals 13 residues. The germline V gene encodes CDR1 SEHNR and CDR2 FQNEAQ (reference sequence). Trimming left V 1 base short and J 4 bases short, with 7 bases between. DNA for the CDR3: TGTGCCAGCAGCTTAGGGACAGTCTATGGCTACACCTTC. Its protein is CASSLGTVYGYTF.